These 28 T cell receptor beta chains were all obtained from the same sample, sequenced in a study of OX40 agonist ivuxolimab in advanced cancers. Sequenced by immunoSEQ multiplex PCR; TCRdb stores in-frame clones only, minus some. Counted here are 99,000 or so clones, roughly 95% occurring once; the ten biggest clones make up about 2.1%. This specimen consisted of CD4+ or CD8+ T cells sorted from blood, obtained in a trial of the OX40 agonist ivuxolimab. Receptor source: an adult with an advanced solid tumor such as melanoma, head and neck, liver or kidney cancer.

The CDR3 bases are TGTGCCAGCAGCTTGGGACTAGCGGCCTACGAGCAGTACTTC. Its translation is CASSLGLAAYEQYF. The V gene is TRBV7-9, the J gene TRBJ2-7; 11 nucleotides match TRBD2. Trimming at V came to 3 bases and at J to 2 bases, leaving 0 bases not matched to a gene. The germline V gene has CDR1 SEHNR and CDR2 FQNEAQ (reference sequence). This CDR3 has 14 residues.

This clone was observed a single time. For the CDR3, the DNA is TGCAGTGCTAGAGTTGACTACGAGCAGTACTTC. It specifies CSARVDYEQYF. This rearrangement joins TRBV20-1 to TRBJ2-7; no clear D gene. The CDR3 sequence is 11 residues long. V gave up 1 base and J gave up 3 bases, with 4 bases separating them. CDR1 is DFQATT and CDR2 is SNEGSKA in the germline V gene (reference sequence).

V and J are TRBV10-3 and TRBJ1-1; tentatively, D is TRBD1 (6 bases). Germline V gene data show CDR1 as ENHRY and CDR2 as SYGVKD. The CDR3 is 11 amino acids. V was trimmed by 3 bases and J by 7 bases, leaving 6 bases between them. In DNA, the CDR3 is TGTGCCATCAGTGACAGGGGTGAAGCTTTCTTT. Its translation is CAISDRGEAFF.

V is TRBV27 and J is TRBJ2-3; tentatively, D is TRBD1 (5 bases). CDR3 size: 14 residues. V lost 9 bases and J lost 4, with 17 bases in between. Germline CDR1 and CDR2: MNHEY and SMNVEV (reference sequence). The CDR3 here is CASLRTGGSDTQYF. Written as DNA, the CDR3 is TGTGCCAGTCTGCGTACAGGTGGATCAGATACGCAGTATTTT.

The gene calls are TRBV7-3 and TRBJ2-1, with D perhaps TRBD2 (5 bases). Germline values: CDR1 SGHTA, CDR2 FQGTGA. Trimming shortened V by 6 bases and J by 7 bases, and 13 bases separated the two germline ends. The CDR3 has 13 residues. The CDR3 bases are TGTGCCAGCAGTCCCCTCCGGGGAAATGAGCAGTTCTTC. This translates into CASSPLRGNEQFF.

This clone has a single count. The chain recombines TRBV11-2 with TRBJ1-5; D is unclear. There are 13 residues in the CDR3. Trimming cost V 1 base and J 3 bases, with 4 bases left between them. Per the germline V gene, CDR1 is SGHAT and CDR2 is FQNNGV. The CDR3 DNA sequence: TGTGCCAGCAGCTTAGGGCCCAATCAGCCCCAGCATTTT. This encodes CASSLGPNQPQHF.

This chain links TRBV29-1 with TRBJ2-7; 8 bases map to TRBD1. CDR1 and CDR2 from the germline V gene are SQVTM and ANQGSEA. The junction had 4 bases not matched to a gene; V was cut back by 1 base and J by 2 bases. The CDR3 length is 14 residues. Here the CDR3 reads CSVEGQGKTYEQYF. Here the CDR3 DNA reads TGCAGCGTTGAAGGACAGGGGAAAACCTACGAGCAGTACTTC.

The J gene is TRBJ1-2, the V gene TRBV28, with D hard to call. The CDR3 runs 15 residues. The V end lost 4 bases, the J end lost 3 bases, and 15 bases lay between the germline ends. Germline V gives CDR1 MDHEN, CDR2 SYDVKM. CDR3 residues: CASSSFILEYYGYTF. In DNA form, the CDR3 reads TGTGCCAGCAGTTCGTTTATTTTGGAGTACTATGGCTACACCTTC.

This chain connects TRBV28 to TRBJ2-2; unclear D gene. There are 14 residues in the CDR3. Germline lookup yields CDR1 MDHEN and CDR2 SYDVKM. Trimming removed 6 bases from V and 4 bases from J, with 12 bases in between. Here the CDR3 reads CASSRLVGTGELFF. The CDR3 bases are TGTGCCAGCAGCCGTCTGGTAGGCACCGGGGAGCTGTTTTTT.

The chain carries TRBV7-9 and TRBJ2-2, with 7 bases matching TRBD1. Trimming removed 6 bases from V and 7 bases from J; junction bases left unmatched: 5. The CDR3 runs 13 residues. Looked up from germline, CDR1 is SEHNR and CDR2 is FQNEAQ (reference sequence). CDR3 nucleotide sequence: TGTGCCAGCAGTTACCAGGGGGACGGGGAGCTGTTTTTT. This gives the protein CASSYQGDGELFF. Drawing the rest from reference TRBV7-9 and TRBJ2-2, the complete variable domain is DTGVSQNPRHKITKRGQNVTFRCDPISEHNRLYWYRQTLGQGPEFLTYFQNEAQLEKSRLLSDRFSAERPKGSFSTLEIQRTEQGDSAMYLCASSYQGDGELFFGEGSRLTVL.

This clone appeared once. The chain uses TRBV2 and TRBJ2-3, with D perhaps TRBD2 (5 bases). This CDR3 comprises 13 residues. V was pared by 4 bases and J by 0 bases, with 5 bases between. Per the germline V gene, CDR1 is SNHLY and CDR2 is FYNNEI. The CDR3 spells CASSGTSTDTQYF. The CDR3 DNA reads TGTGCCAGCAGTGGGACTAGCACAGATACGCAGTATTTT.

This clone has only one observation. The chain employs TRBV28 and TRBJ1-5, with D possibly matching TRBD1 (5 bases). The CDR3 covers 15 residues. V lost 3 bases and J lost 2, with 11 bases in between. Germline V gene data show CDR1 as MDHEN and CDR2 as SYDVKM. In DNA form, the CDR3 reads TGTGCCAGCAGTTTTAAGGGGCTAGGCAATCAGCCCCAGCATTTT. Translating gives CASSFKGLGNQPQHF.

The gene calls are TRBV6-5 and TRBJ1-1; weak D call: TRBD1 (6 bases). The V and J ends lost 0 bases and 4 bases respectively, with 9 bases between them. The CDR3 length is 14 residues. Germline V gene sequence: CDR1 MNHEY, CDR2 SVGAGI. This CDR3 is CASSYSAGVTEAFF. CDR3 nucleotide sequence: TGTGCCAGCAGTTACTCCGCAGGGGTCACTGAAGCTTTCTTT.

The V call is TRBV9, the J call TRBJ2-2; D ambiguous. The germline V gene encodes CDR1 SGDLS and CDR2 YYNGEE. The V gene lost 4 bases and the J gene lost 6 bases, with 4 bases spanning the gap. This CDR3 spans 11 amino acids. CDR3 amino acids: CASSWSGELFF. The CDR3 DNA is TGTGCCAGCAGCTGGTCCGGGGAGCTGTTTTTT.

This chain connects TRBV5-1 to TRBJ2-1, with D possibly TRBD2 on 6 matching bases. Germline V lookup: CDR1 SGHRS, CDR2 YFSETQ. With 1 base removed from V and 0 bases from J, the gap between germline ends came to 8 bases. This CDR3 is built from 15 residues. CDR3 DNA sequence: TGCGCCAGCAGCTTGAAAGCGGGCTCCTACAATGAGCAGTTCTTC. Encoded protein: CASSLKAGSYNEQFF.

The rearrangement uses TRBV7-6 and TRBJ2-2; possibly TRBD2 for D (5 bases). V was trimmed by 3 bases and J by 3 bases, leaving 8 bases between them. The CDR3 sequence is 14 residues long. In germline, CDR1 is SGHVS, CDR2 FNYEAQ. The CDR3 loop is CASSLDSDTGELFF. CDR3 DNA sequence: TGTGCCAGCAGCTTGGACTCCGACACCGGGGAGCTGTTTTTT. Supplemented by reference TRBV7-6 and TRBJ2-2, the full variable domain reads GAGVSQSPRYKVTKRGQDVALRCDPISGHVSLYWYRQALGQGPEFLTYFNYEAQQDKSGLPNDRFSAERPEGSISTLTIQRTEQRDSAMYRCASSLDSDTGELFFGEGSRLTVL.

J is TRBJ2-1 and V is TRBV6-1; D unresolved. CDR3 length: 13 amino acids. CDR1 is MNHNS and CDR2 is SASEGT in the germline V gene. Trimming pared 10 bases from V and 0 bases from J, leaving 10 bases between. CDR3 nucleotide sequence: TGTGCCACCGAGGAGAGCTCCTACAATGAGCAGTTCTTC. Translated: CATEESSYNEQFF.

The chain uses TRBV10-3 and TRBJ2-7; 11 bases line up with TRBD2. J was trimmed by 7 bases and V by 4 bases; bases with no gene match: 12. The CDR3 length is 16 residues. Germline V lookup: CDR1 ENHRY, CDR2 SYGVKD. The CDR3 loop reads CAISAQTSGGPEEQYF. DNA of the CDR3: TGTGCCATCAGTGCTCAAACTAGCGGGGGACCTGAAGAGCAGTACTTC.

The J gene is TRBJ2-5, the V gene TRBV30, with a tentative D call TRBD2 (5 bases). The germline CDR1 and CDR2 sequences are GTSNPN and SVGIG (reference sequence). This CDR3 comprises 10 residues. The CDR3 coding sequence is TGTGCTCGGAGGCAAGAGACCCAGTACTTC. Residues: CARRQETQYF.

The V gene is TRBV19, the J gene TRBJ1-5; D gene unclear. CDR1 LNHDA and CDR2 SQIVND come from the germline V gene (reference sequence). With 10 bases removed from V and 2 bases from J, the gap between germline ends came to 12 bases. The length of the CDR3 is 13 residues. CDR3 bases: TGTGCCACCCTGGGTAGTGGCAATCAGCCCCAGCATTTT. Translated, it gives CATLGSGNQPQHF.

This clone came up once. The gene calls are TRBV27 and TRBJ1-5; D is possibly TRBD1 (6 bases). The germline V gene encodes CDR1 MNHEY and CDR2 SMNVEV (reference sequence). CDR3 length: 15 amino acids. V gave up 5 bases and J gave up 3 bases, with 14 bases separating them. This CDR3 reads CASSDAGGLNQPQHF. In nucleotides, the CDR3 is TGTGCCAGCAGTGACGCCGGGGGGCTCAATCAGCCCCAGCATTTT.

The V call is TRBV29-1, the J call TRBJ1-2; possible D gene TRBD1, 6 bases. Germline V lookup: CDR1 SQVTM, CDR2 ANQGSEA. CDR3 length: 13 residues. V lost 5 bases and J lost 3, with 13 bases in between. The CDR3 sequence is CSVHHREDYGYTF. The CDR3 DNA reads TGCAGCGTTCATCACAGGGAGGACTATGGCTACACCTTC. Looking up the rest from reference TRBV29-1 and TRBJ1-2 gives the full variable domain: SAVISQKPSRDICQRGTSLTIQCQVDSQVTMMFWYRQQPGQSLTLIATANQGSEATYESGFVIDKFPISRPNLTFSTLTVSNMSPEDSSIYLCSVHHREDYGYTFGSGTRLTVV.

This sequence joins TRBV4-2 and TRBJ2-7; perhaps TRBD2 as D (6 bases). Germline assignment: CDR1 LGHNA and CDR2 YNFKEQ. This CDR3 region has 15 residues. V lost 3 bases and J lost 3, with 15 bases in between. CDR3 amino acids: CASSQDGGADYEQYF. The CDR3 nucleotides read TGTGCCAGCAGCCAGGACGGCGGGGCCGACTACGAGCAGTACTTC.

The genes are TRBV7-3 and TRBJ1-2, with TRBD1 matching 9 bases. V dropped 5 bases and J dropped 6; count of bases not matched to a gene: 4. Germline assignment: CDR1 SGHTA and CDR2 FQGTGA. The CDR3 loop spans 13 amino acids. The CDR3 reads CASSLTGGDGYTF. The CDR3, as DNA: TGTGCCAGCAGCCTTACAGGGGGCGATGGCTACACCTTC.

This clone occurred a few times. The rearrangement joins TRBV14 to TRBJ1-2; D gene uncertain. Deletions cut 0 bases from V and 5 bases from J, with 10 bases between. Germline assignment: CDR1 SGHDN and CDR2 FVKESK. The length of the CDR3 is 14 residues. Here the CDR3 reads CASSQDSGSYGYTF. CDR3 nucleotides: TGTGCCAGCAGCCAAGATTCAGGATCTTATGGCTACACCTTC. The whole variable domain, remainder taken from reference TRBV14 and TRBJ1-2, is EAGVTQFPSHSVIEKGQTVTLRCDPISGHDNLYWYRRVMGKEIKFLLHFVKESKQDESGMPNNRFLAERTGGTYSTLKVQPAELEDSGVYFCASSQDSGSYGYTFGSGTRLTVV.

The chain couples TRBV11-2 to TRBJ2-3, with D unresolved. Trimming stripped 3 bases from V and 4 bases from J, with 5 bases between. The germline V gene has CDR1 SGHAT and CDR2 FQNNGV. The CDR3 runs to 12 residues. CDR3: CASSLSADTQYF. The CDR3 DNA reads TGTGCCAGCAGCTTGAGTGCAGATACGCAGTATTTT.

This chain links TRBV4-1 with TRBJ1-2; 8 nucleotides match TRBD1. Germline V gene lookup returns CDR1 MGHRA and CDR2 YSYEKL. This CDR3 has 16 amino acids. V lost 0 bases, J lost 4 bases, and 7 bases stayed unmatched. Here the CDR3 DNA reads TGCGCCAGCAGCCAAGATCTGATGGGGACAGGCTATGGCTACACCTTC. Translated, it gives CASSQDLMGTGYGYTF.

The CDR3 sequence: CASSYQKGYGYTF. CDR3 bases: TGTGCCAGCAGTTATCAGAAAGGCTATGGCTACACCTTC. V and J are TRBV6-6 and TRBJ1-2; no clear D. The V and J ends lost 3 bases and 4 bases respectively, with 9 bases between them. The germline V gene encodes CDR1 MNHNY and CDR2 SVGAGI (reference sequence). The CDR3 has 13 residues.